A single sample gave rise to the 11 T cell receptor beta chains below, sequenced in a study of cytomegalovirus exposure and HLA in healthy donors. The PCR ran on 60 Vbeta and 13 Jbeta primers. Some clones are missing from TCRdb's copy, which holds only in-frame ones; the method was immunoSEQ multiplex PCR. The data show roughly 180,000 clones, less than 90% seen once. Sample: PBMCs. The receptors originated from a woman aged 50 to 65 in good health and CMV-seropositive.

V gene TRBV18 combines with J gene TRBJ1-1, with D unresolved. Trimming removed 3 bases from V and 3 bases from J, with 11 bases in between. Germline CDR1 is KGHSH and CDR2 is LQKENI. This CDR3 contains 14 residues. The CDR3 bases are TGTGCCAGCTCACCGGGCAGGCAGGACACTGAAGCTTTCTTT. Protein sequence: CASSPGRQDTEAFF.

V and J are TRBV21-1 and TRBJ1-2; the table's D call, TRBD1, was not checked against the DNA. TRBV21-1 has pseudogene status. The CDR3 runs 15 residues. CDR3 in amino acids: CASSKATGRRDGYTF. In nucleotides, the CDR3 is TGTGCCAGCAGCAAGGCGACAGGGAGGAGGGATGGCTACACCTTC.

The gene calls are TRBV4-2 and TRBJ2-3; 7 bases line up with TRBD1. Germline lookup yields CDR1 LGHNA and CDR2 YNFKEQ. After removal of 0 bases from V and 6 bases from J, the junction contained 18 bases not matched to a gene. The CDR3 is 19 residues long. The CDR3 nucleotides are TGTGCCAGCAGCCAAGATCGTCATGGACAGGCCATTGTGGGGGATACGCAGTATTTT. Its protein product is CASSQDRHGQAIVGDTQYF.

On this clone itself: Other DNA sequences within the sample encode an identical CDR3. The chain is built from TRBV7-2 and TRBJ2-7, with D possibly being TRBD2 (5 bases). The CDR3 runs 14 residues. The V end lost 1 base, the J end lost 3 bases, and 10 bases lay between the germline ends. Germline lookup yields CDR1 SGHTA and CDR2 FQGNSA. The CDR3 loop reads CASSLVGSSYEQYF. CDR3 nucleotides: TGTGCCAGCAGCTTAGTGGGGAGTAGCTACGAGCAGTACTTC.

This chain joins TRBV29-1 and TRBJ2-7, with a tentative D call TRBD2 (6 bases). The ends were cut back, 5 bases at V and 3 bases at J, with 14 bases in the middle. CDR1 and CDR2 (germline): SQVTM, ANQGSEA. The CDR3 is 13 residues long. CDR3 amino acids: CSVLGLSFYEQYF. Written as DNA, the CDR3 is TGCAGCGTTTTAGGACTATCCTTCTACGAGCAGTACTTC.

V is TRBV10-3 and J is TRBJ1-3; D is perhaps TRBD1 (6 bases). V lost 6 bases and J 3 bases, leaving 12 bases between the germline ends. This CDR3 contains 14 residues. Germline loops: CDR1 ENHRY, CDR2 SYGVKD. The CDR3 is CAIRGDNFGNTIYF. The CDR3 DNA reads TGTGCCATCAGGGGGGACAATTTTGGAAACACCATATATTTT.

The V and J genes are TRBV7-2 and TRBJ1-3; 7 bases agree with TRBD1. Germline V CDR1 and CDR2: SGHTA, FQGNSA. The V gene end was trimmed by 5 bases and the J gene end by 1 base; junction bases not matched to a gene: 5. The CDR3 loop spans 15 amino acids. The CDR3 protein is CASSPTGISGNTIYF. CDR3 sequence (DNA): TGTGCCAGCAGCCCGACAGGGATATCTGGAAACACCATATATTTT.

The CDR3 reads CASSAIMRQNTIYF. CDR3 nucleotide sequence: TGTGCCAGCAGCGCCATAATGAGACAAAACACCATATATTTT. The chain uses TRBV11-2 and TRBJ1-3; D ambiguous. The V gene's germline CDR1 is SGHAT and CDR2 FQNNGV. The V gene lost 5 bases and the J gene lost 6 bases, with 14 bases spanning the gap. This CDR3 has 14 amino acids.

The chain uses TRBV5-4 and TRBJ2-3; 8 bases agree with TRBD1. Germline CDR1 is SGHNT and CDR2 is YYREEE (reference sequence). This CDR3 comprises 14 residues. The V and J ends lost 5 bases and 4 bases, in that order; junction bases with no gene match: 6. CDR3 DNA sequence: TGTGCCAGCAGGCTAGGGACAGGATCAGATACGCAGTATTTT. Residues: CASRLGTGSDTQYF.

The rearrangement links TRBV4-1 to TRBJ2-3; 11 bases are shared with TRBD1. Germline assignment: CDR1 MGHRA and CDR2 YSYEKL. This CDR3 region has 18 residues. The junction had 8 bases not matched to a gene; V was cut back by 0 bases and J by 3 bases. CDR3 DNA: TGCGCCAGCAGCCAAGAAAGGAGGACAGGGGGCATAACAGATACGCAGTATTTT. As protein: CASSQERRTGGITDTQYF.

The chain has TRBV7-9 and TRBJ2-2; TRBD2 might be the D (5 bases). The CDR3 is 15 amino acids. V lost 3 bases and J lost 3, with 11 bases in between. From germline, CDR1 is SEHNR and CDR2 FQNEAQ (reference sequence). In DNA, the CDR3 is TGTGCCAGCAGCTTGCGAGGGCGGTACACCGGGGAGCTGTTTTTT. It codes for CASSLRGRYTGELFF.